Below, 4 T cell receptor beta chains from the same sample are listed, as sequenced in a study of shared clonotypes between healthy human individuals. Here immunoSEQ multiplex PCR was the method, and the copy in TCRdb shows in-frame clones only, minus some. This table holds a few million clones, approximately 93% found once. Sequencing input: naive CD4+ T cells from PBMCs. The subset here: CD45RA+ positively selected. Source of these receptors: a man younger than 30 in good health. Some clones in this sample may be carry-over from other donors' samples.

About this clone itself: This same CDR3 is encoded by further DNA sequences in the sample. The CDR3 loop is CASSYSSGRETQYF. CDR3 nucleotide sequence: TGTGCCAGCAGTTACTCCAGCGGGAGGGAGACCCAGTACTTC. This chain joins TRBV6-5 and TRBJ2-5; the match to TRBD2 covers 9 bases. The CDR3 runs to 14 residues. Germline-derived CDR1 and CDR2 are MNHEY and SVGAGI. The trim removed 0 bases at V and 5 bases at J, leaving 1 base unmatched.

The chain combines TRBV7-2 with TRBJ1-1, with TRBD1 as a possible D gene (6 bases). V lost 5 bases to trimming and J lost 6 bases, with 10 bases between them. This CDR3 contains 12 residues. Germline lookup yields CDR1 SGHTA and CDR2 FQGNSA. In DNA, the CDR3 is TGTGCCAGCAGCCTCCAGGGGCCTGAAGCTTTCTTT. Translating gives CASSLQGPEAFF.

This clone was seen more than once but under ten times. Other DNA sequences in this sample translate to the same CDR3. The rearrangement joins TRBV18 to TRBJ2-3, with no clear D. The CDR3 has 12 residues. Germline loops: CDR1 KGHSH, CDR2 LQKENI. V lost 2 bases, J lost 4 bases, and 4 bases lay in between. CDR3 sequence (DNA): TGTGCCAGCTCACCAAAGGCAGATACGCAGTATTTT. As protein: CASSPKADTQYF. The whole variable domain, remainder taken from reference TRBV18 and TRBJ2-3, is NAGVMQNPRHLVRRRGQEARLRCSPMKGHSHVYWYRQLPEEGLKFMVYLQKENIIDESGMPKERFSAEFPKEGPSILRIQQVVRGDSAAYFCASSPKADTQYFGPGTRLTVL.

This sequence joins TRBV10-3 and TRBJ1-1; TRBD1 aligns across 8 bases. With V trimmed by 10 bases and J by 0 bases, 4 bases remained unmatched. Germline CDR1 is ENHRY and CDR2 is SYGVKD. This CDR3 is built from 13 residues. CDR3 sequence (DNA): TGTGCCACCCGGACAGGGCTGAACACTGAAGCTTTCTTT. Its translation: CATRTGLNTEAFF.